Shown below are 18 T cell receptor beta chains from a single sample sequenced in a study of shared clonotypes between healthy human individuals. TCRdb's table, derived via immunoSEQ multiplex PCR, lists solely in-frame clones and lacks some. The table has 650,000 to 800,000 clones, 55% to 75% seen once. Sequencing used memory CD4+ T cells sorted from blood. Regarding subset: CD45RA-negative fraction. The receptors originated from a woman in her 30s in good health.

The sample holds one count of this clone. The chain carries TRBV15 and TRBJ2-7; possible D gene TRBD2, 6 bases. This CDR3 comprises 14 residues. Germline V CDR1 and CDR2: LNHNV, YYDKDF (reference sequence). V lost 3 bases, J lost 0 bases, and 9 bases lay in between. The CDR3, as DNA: TGTGCCACCAGCAGGGACTACGGCTCCTACGAGCAGTACTTC. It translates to CATSRDYGSYEQYF.

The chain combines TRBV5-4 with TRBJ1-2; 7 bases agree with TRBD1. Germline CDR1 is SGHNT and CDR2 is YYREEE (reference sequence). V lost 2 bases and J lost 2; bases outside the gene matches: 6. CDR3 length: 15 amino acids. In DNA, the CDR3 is TGTGCCAGCAGCTTTGGCCCGGGACAGAACTATGGCTACACCTTC. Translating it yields CASSFGPGQNYGYTF.

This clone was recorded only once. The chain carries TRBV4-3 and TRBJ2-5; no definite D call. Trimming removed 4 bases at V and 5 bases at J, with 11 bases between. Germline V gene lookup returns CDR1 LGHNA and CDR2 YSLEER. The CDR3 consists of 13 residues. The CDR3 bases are TGCGCCAGCAGCCTTCTCTTTGGGGAGACCCAGTACTTC. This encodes CASSLLFGETQYF.

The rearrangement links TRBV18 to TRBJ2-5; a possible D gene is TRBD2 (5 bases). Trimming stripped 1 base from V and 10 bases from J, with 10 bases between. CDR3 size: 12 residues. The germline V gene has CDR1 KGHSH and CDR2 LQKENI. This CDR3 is CASSPRGVIQYF. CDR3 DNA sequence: TGTGCCAGCTCACCACGGGGAGTGATCCAGTACTTC.

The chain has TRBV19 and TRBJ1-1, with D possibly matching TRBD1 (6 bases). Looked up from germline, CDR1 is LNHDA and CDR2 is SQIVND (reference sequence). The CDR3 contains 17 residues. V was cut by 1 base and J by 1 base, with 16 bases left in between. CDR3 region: CASSIGKFGGRNTEAFF. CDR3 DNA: TGTGCCAGTAGTATAGGAAAGTTTGGGGGCCGGAACACTGAAGCTTTCTTT.

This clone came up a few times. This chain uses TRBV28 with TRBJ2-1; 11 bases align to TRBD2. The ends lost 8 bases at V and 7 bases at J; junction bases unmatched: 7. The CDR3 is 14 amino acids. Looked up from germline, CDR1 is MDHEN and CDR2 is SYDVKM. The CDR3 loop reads CASSLGLAVNEQFF. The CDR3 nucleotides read TGTGCCAGCTCGTTGGGACTAGCGGTTAATGAGCAGTTCTTC.

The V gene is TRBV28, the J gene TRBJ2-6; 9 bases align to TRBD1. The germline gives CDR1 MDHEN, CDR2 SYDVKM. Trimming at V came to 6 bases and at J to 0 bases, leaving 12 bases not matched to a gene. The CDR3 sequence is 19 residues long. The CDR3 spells CASSESGQGYGSGANVLTF. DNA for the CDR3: TGTGCCAGCAGCGAATCGGGACAGGGATACGGCTCTGGGGCCAACGTCCTGACTTTC.

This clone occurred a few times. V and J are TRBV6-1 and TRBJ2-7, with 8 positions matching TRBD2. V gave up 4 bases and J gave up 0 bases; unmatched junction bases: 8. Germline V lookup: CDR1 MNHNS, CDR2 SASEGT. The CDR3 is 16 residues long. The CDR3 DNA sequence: TGTGCCAGCAGTGGACTAGCGCTTGCAGGCTCCTACGAGCAGTACTTC. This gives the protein CASSGLALAGSYEQYF.

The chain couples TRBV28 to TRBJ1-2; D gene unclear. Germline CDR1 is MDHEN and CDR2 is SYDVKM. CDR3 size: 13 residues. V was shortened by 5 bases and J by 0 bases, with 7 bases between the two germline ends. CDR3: CASSKAANYGYTF. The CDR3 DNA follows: TGTGCCAGCAGTAAAGCCGCTAACTATGGCTACACCTTC.

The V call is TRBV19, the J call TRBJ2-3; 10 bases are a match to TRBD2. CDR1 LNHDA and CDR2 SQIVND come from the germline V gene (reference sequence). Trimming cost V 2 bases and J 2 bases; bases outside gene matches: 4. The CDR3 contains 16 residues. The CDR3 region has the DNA TGTGCCAGTAGTATATGGCTAGCGGGAGCCACAGATACGCAGTATTTT. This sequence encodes CASSIWLAGATDTQYF.

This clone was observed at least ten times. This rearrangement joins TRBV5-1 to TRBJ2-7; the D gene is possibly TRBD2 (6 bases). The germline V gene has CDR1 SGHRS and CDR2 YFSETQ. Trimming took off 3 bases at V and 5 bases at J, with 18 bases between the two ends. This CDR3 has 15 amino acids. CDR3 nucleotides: TGCGCCAGCAGCTCGCAGGCCCGGGGGACCAACGAGCAGTACTTC. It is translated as CASSSQARGTNEQYF.

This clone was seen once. CDR3 bases: TGTGCCAGCAGCTTTGATGCGAGCTCCTACGAGCAGTACTTC. It specifies CASSFDASSYEQYF. This chain links TRBV7-2 with TRBJ2-7; D not certain. This CDR3 region has 14 residues. V lost 3 bases and J lost 0, with 9 bases in between. Germline CDR1 SGHTA, CDR2 FQGNSA.

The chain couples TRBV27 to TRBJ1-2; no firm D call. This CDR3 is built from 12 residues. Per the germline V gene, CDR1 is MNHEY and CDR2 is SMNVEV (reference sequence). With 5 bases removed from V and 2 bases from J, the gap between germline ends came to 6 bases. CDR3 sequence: CASSTENYGYTF. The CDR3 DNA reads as TGTGCCAGCAGTACCGAGAACTATGGCTACACCTTC.

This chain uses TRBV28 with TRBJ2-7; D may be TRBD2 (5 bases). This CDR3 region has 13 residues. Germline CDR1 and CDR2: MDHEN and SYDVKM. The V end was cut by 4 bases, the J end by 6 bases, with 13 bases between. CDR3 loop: CASSSGGRGEQYF. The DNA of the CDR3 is TGTGCCAGCAGTTCAGGAGGTAGAGGCGAGCAGTACTTC. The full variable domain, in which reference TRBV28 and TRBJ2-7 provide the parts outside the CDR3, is DVKVTQSSRYLVKRTGEKVFLECVQDMDHENMFWYRQDPGLGLRLIYFSYDVKMKEKGDIPEGYSVSREKKERFSLILESASTNQTSMYLCASSSGGRGEQYFGPGTRLTVT.

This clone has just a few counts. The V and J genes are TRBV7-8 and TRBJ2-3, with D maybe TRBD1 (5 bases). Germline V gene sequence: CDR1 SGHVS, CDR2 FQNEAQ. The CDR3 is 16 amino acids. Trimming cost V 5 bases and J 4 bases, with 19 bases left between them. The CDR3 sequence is CASSLMDTASPDTQYF. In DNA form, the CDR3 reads TGTGCCAGCAGCCTGATGGACACGGCCTCCCCAGATACGCAGTATTTT. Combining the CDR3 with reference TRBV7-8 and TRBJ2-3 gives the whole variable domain GAGVSQSPRYKVAKRGQDVALRCDPISGHVSLFWYQQALGQGPEFLTYFQNEAQLDKSGLPSDRFFAERPEGSVSTLKIQRTQQEDSAVYLCASSLMDTASPDTQYFGPGTRLTVL.

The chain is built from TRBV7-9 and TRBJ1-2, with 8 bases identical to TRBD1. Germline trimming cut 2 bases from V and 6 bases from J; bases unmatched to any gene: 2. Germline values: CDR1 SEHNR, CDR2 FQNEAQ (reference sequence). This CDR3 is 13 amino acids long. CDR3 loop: CASSLHRGDGYTF. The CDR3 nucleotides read TGTGCCAGCAGCTTACACAGGGGGGATGGCTACACCTTC. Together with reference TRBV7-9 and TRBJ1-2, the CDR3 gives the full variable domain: DTGVSQNPRHKITKRGQNVTFRCDPISEHNRLYWYRQTLGQGPEFLTYFQNEAQLEKSRLLSDRFSAERPKGSFSTLEIQRTEQGDSAMYLCASSLHRGDGYTFGSGTRLTVV.

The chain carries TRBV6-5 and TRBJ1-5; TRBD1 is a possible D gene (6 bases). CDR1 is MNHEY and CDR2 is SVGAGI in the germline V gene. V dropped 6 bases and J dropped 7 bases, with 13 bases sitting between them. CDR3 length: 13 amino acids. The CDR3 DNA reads TGTGCCAGCAGCAGGGGATTGAGCCAGCCCCAGCATTTT. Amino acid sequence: CASSRGLSQPQHF.

CDR3 in amino acids: CASIKNPSTEAFF. In DNA, the CDR3 is TGTGCCAGCATAAAAAATCCAAGCACTGAAGCTTTCTTT. The V and J genes are TRBV28 and TRBJ1-1; D uncertain. The CDR3 is 13 residues long. The germline V gene encodes CDR1 MDHEN and CDR2 SYDVKM. V was clipped by 7 bases and J by 4 bases, with 13 bases between them.